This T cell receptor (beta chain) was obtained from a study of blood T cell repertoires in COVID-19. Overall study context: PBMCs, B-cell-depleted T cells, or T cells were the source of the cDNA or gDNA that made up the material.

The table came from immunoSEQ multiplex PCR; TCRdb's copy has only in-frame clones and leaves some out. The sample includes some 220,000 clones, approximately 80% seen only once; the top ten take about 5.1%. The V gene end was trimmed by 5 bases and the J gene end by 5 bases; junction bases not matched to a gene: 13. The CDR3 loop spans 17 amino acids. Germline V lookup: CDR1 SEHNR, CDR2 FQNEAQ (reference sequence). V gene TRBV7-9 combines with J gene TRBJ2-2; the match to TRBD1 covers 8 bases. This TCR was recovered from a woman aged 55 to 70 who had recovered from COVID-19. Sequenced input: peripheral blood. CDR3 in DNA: TGTGCCAGCAGCCCCCTCGGACAGGGAGAGGGAACCGGGGAGCTGTTTTTT. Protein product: CASSPLGQGEGTGELFF.